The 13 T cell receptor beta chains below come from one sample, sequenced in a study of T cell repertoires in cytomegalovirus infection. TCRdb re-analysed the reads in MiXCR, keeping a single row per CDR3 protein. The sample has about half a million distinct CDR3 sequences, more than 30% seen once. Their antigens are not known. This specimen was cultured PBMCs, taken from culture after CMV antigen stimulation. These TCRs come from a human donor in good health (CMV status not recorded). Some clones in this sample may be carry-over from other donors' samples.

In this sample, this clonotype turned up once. This chain's CDR3 is CASSLQDREQYF. CDR3 sequence (DNA): TGTGCCAGCAGCTTGCAGGATCGCGAGCAGTACTTC. This sequence joins TRBV5-6 and TRBJ2-7; D unresolved. Germline V CDR1 and CDR2: SGHDT, YYEEEE. Trimming left V 1 base short and J 6 bases short, with 8 bases between. The CDR3 sequence is 12 residues long.

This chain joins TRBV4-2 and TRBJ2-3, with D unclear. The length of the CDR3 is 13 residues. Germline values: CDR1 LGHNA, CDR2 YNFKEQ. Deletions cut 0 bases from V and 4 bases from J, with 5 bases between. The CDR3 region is CASSQEGADTQYF. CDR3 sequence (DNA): TGTGCCAGCAGCCAAGAGGGTGCAGATACGCAGTATTTT.

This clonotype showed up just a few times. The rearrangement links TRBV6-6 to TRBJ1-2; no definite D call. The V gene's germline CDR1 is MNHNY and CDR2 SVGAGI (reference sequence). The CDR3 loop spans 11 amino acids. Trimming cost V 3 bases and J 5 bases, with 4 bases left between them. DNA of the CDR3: TGTGCCAGCAGTTATCCTTATGGCTACACCTTC. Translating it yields CASSYPYGYTF.

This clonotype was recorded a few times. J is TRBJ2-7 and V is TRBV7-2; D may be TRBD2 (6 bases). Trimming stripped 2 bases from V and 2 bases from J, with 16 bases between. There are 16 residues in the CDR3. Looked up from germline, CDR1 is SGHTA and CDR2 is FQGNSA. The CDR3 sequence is CASSLKAGTPPYEQYF. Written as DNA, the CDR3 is TGTGCCAGCAGCTTAAAGGCGGGAACCCCCCCCTACGAGCAGTACTTC.

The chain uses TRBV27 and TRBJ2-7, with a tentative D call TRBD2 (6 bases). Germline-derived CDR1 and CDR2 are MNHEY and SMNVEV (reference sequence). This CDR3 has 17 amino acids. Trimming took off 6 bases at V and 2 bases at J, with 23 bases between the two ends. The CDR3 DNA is TGTGCCAGCAGACAAGGCACTGGAGGGGCTAATGCCTACGAGCAGTACTTC. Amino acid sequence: CASRQGTGGANAYEQYF.

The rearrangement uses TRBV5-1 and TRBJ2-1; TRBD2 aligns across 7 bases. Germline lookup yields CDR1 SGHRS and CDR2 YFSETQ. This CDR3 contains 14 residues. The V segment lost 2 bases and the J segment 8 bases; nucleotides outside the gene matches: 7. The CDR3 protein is CASSFGLGGDEQFF. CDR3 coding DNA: TGCGCCAGCAGCTTCGGACTAGGCGGCGATGAGCAGTTCTTC.

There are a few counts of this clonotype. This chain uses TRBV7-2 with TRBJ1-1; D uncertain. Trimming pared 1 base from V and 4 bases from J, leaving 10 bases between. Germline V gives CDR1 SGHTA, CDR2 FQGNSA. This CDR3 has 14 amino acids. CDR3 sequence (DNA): TGTGCCAGCAGCTTAGGGGGTAGTCCCACTGAAGCTTTCTTT. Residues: CASSLGGSPTEAFF. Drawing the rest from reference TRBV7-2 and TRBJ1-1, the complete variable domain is GAGVSQSPSNKVTEKGKDVELRCDPISGHTALYWYRQSLGQGLEFLIYFQGNSAPDKSGLPSDRFSAERTGGSVSTLTIQRTQQEDSAVYLCASSLGGSPTEAFFGQGTRLTVV.

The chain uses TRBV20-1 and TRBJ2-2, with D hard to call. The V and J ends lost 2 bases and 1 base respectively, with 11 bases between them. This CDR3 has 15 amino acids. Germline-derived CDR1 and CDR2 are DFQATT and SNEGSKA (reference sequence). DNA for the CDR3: TGCAGTGCTAGAAAACCGGACGGGAACACCGGGGAGCTGTTTTTT. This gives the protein CSARKPDGNTGELFF.

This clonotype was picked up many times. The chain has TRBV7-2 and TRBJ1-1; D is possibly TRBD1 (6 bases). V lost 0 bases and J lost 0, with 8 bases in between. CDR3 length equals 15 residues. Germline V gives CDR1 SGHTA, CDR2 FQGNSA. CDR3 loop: CASSLATGMNTEAFF. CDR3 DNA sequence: TGTGCCAGCAGCTTAGCTACAGGGATGAACACTGAAGCTTTCTTT.

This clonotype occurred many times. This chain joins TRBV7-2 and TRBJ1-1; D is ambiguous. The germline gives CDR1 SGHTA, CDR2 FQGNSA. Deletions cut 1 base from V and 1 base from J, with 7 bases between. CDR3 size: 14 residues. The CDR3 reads CASSLESRNTEAFF. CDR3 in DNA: TGTGCCAGCAGCTTAGAGTCCAGGAACACTGAAGCTTTCTTT.

This CDR3 is CASSEGLNTDTQYF. In DNA form, the CDR3 reads TGTGCCAGCAGCGAGGGACTGAACACAGATACGCAGTATTTT. The chain employs TRBV5-4 and TRBJ2-3; TRBD2 is a possible D gene (6 bases). Trimming cost V 4 bases and J 2 bases, with 11 bases left between them. Looked up from germline, CDR1 is SGHNT and CDR2 is YYREEE (reference sequence). The CDR3 is 14 residues long.

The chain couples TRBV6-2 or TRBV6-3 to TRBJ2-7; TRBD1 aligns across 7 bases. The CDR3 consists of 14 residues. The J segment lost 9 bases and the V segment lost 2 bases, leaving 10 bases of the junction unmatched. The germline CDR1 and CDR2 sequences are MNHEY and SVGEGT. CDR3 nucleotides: TGTGCCAGCAGTTACGGACGACAGGGTAGGTCGCAGTACGTC. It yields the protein CASSYGRQGRSQYV.

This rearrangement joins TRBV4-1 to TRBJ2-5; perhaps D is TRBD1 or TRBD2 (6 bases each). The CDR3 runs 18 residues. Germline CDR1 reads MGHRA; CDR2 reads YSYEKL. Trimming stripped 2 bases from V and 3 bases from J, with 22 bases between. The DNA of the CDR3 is TGCGCCAGCAGCCAAATCTACAGAAACGGGGGCTTGGAAGAGACCCAGTACTTC. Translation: CASSQIYRNGGLEETQYF.